These 4 T cell receptor beta chains came from one sample sequenced in a study of neurological immune-mediated disorders. Time point in this sample: longitudinal time-point 3. A single record per CDR3 protein comes from TCRdb applying MiXCR to the 5' RACE reads. In the table there are around 100,000 distinct CDR3 sequences, 10% to 11% of which are singletons. The sample comprised PBMCs. Receptors were obtained from a female donor with HTLV-1-associated myelopathy (HAM/TSP).

This clonotype was counted many times. V and J are TRBV25-1 and TRBJ2-7; D call uncertain. The CDR3 loop spans 10 amino acids. V was trimmed by 6 bases and J by 3 bases, leaving 3 bases between them. CDR1 and CDR2 from the germline V gene are MGHDK and SYGVNS. In nucleotides, the CDR3 is TGTGCCAGCAGGATCTACGAGCAGTACTTC. This codes for CASRIYEQYF.

The sample holds a few counts of this clonotype. The chain is built from TRBV20-1 and TRBJ2-3; D possibly matches TRBD1 or TRBD2 (5 bases each). Between the trimmed V and J ends, which lost 5 bases and 5 bases, there was a span of 20 bases. Germline V lookup: CDR1 DFQATT, CDR2 SNEGSKA (reference sequence). The CDR3 sequence is 15 residues long. DNA of the CDR3: TGCAGTGCTGCCGAGGGACGAGGGGTCATAGATACGCAGTATTTT. This codes for CSAAEGRGVIDTQYF.

This clonotype was recorded at least ten times. V and J are TRBV10-3 and TRBJ1-2; weak D call: TRBD1 (6 bases). Trimming pared 3 bases from V and 4 bases from J, leaving 15 bases between. This CDR3 region has 15 residues. Germline V lookup: CDR1 ENHRY, CDR2 SYGVKD. For the CDR3, the DNA is TGTGCCATCAGTGACCGACAGGCCGAGAGCTATGGCTACACCTTC. Translation: CAISDRQAESYGYTF.

The chain links TRBV7-9 to TRBJ2-6; D call uncertain. Trimming pared 3 bases from V and 0 bases from J, leaving 15 bases between. Germline values: CDR1 SEHNR, CDR2 FQNEAQ (reference sequence). The CDR3 contains 18 residues. CDR3 sequence (DNA): TGTGCCAGCAGCTTCTCGAATATCGCGCCCTCTGGGGCCAACGTCCTGACTTTC. It translates to CASSFSNIAPSGANVLTF.